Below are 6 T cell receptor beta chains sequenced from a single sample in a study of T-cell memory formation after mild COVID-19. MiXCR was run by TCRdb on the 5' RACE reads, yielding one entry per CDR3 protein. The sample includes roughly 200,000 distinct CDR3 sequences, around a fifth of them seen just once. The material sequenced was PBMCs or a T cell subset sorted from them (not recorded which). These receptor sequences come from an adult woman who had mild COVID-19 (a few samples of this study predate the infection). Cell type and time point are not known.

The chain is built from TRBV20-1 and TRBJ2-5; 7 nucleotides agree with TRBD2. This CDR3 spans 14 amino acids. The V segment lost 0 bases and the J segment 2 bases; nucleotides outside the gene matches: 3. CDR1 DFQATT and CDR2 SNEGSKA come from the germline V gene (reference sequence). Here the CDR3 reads CSARDGGEQETQYF. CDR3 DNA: TGCAGTGCTAGAGATGGGGGGGAACAAGAGACCCAGTACTTC.

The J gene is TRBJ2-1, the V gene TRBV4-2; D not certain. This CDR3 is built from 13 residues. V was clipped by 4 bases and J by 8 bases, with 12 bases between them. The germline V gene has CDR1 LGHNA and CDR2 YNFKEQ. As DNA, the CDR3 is TGTGCCAGCAGCCCGTACGCCGTAGATGAGCAGTTCTTC. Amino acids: CASSPYAVDEQFF.

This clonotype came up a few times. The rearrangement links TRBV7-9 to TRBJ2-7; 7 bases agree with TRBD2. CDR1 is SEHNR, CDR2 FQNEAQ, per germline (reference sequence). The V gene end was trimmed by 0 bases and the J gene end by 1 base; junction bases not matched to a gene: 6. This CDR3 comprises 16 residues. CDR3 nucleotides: TGTGCCAGCAGCTTAGCGTGGGCGGGAGTATCCTACGAGCAGTACTTC. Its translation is CASSLAWAGVSYEQYF.

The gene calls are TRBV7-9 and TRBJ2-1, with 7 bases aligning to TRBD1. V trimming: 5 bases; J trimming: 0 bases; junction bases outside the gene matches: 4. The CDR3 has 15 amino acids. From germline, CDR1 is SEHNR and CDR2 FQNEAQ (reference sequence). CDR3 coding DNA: TGTGCCAGCAGCGACCGGGACAGCTCCTACAATGAGCAGTTCTTC. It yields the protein CASSDRDSSYNEQFF. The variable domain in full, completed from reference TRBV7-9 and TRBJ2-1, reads DTGVSQNPRHKITKRGQNVTFRCDPISEHNRLYWYRQTLGQGPEFLTYFQNEAQLEKSRLLSDRFSAERPKGSFSTLEIQRTEQGDSAMYLCASSDRDSSYNEQFFGPGTRLTVL.

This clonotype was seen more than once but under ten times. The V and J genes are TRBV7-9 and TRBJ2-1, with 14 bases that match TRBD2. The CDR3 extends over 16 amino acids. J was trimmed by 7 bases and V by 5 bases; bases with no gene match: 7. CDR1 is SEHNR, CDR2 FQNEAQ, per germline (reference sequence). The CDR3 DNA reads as TGTGCCAGCAGCGAGACTAGCGGGAGGGCCAGGAATGAGCAGTTCTTC. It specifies CASSETSGRARNEQFF.

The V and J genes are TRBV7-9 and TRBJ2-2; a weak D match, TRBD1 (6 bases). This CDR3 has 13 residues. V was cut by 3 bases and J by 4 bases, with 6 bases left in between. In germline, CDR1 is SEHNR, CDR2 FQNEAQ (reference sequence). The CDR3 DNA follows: TGTGCCAGCAGCTTGACAGGCACCGGGGAGCTGTTTTTT. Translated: CASSLTGTGELFF.